This TCR beta chain was identified in a study of blood T cell repertoires in COVID-19. Overall study context: Sites in the United States, Italy and Spain provided acute and convalescent COVID-19 samples. In each case, the material was cDNA or gDNA derived from T cells, B-cell-depleted T cells, or PBMCs.

Per the study methods: Reference gene primers were amplified, and this amplification served to estimate nucleated cell counts. Profiled with immunoSEQ multiplex PCR; TCRdb holds only in-frame clones, not every one. For V, J and clone size, that table is used; D and trimming come from the DNA. The sample lists tens of thousands of clones; around 89% were seen once. The V end lost 3 bases, the J end lost 8 bases, and 13 bases lay between the germline ends. The CDR3 has 13 amino acids. V usage is TRBV12-3 or TRBV12-4 and J usage is TRBJ1-2, with D possibly matching TRBD1 (5 bases). The source is an elderly man with acute or convalescent COVID-19. The sample consisted of peripheral blood. The CDR3 sequence: CASSLGQGGGYTF. As DNA, the CDR3 is TGTGCCAGCAGTTTGGGGCAGGGAGGAGGCTACACCTTC.